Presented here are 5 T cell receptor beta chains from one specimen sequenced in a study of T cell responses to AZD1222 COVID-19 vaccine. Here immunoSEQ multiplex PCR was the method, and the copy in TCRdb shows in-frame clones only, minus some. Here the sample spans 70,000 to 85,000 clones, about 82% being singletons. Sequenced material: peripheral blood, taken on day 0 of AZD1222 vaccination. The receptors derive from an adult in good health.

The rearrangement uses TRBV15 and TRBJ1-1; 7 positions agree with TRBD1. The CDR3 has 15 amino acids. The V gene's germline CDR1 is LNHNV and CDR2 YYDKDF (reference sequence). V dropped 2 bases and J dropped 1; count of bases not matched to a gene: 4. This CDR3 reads CATSRQQGSNTEAFF. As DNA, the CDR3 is TGTGCCACCAGCAGACAACAGGGGTCGAACACTGAAGCTTTCTTT.

CDR3 in DNA: TGTGCCAGCAGCTTAATAGAATCGGGGTACACTGAAGCTTTCTTT. Translated: CASSLIESGYTEAFF. This chain links TRBV7-9 with TRBJ1-1, with D unresolved. The CDR3 extends over 15 amino acids. The germline V gene encodes CDR1 SEHNR and CDR2 FQNEAQ (reference sequence). Trimming removed 2 bases from V and 3 bases from J, with 13 bases in between.

The CDR3 loop is CASSNRDRQTDTQYF. CDR3 in DNA: TGTGCCAGCAGCAACCGGGACCGCCAAACAGATACGCAGTATTTT. The chain has TRBV7-9 and TRBJ2-3, with D possibly being TRBD1 or TRBD2 (5 bases each). The V and J ends lost 5 bases and 3 bases respectively, with 15 bases between them. Germline lookup yields CDR1 SEHNR and CDR2 FQNEAQ (reference sequence). CDR3 length: 15 residues. Using reference TRBV7-9 and TRBJ2-3 for the parts outside the CDR3, the full variable domain is DTGVSQNPRHKITKRGQNVTFRCDPISEHNRLYWYRQTLGQGPEFLTYFQNEAQLEKSRLLSDRFSAERPKGSFSTLEIQRTEQGDSAMYLCASSNRDRQTDTQYFGPGTRLTVL.

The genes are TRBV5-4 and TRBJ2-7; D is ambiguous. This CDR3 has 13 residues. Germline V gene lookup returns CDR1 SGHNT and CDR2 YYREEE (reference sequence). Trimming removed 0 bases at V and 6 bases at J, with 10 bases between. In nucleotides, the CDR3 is TGTGCCAGCAGCTTGGACCCGTACCGCGAGCAGTACTTC. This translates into CASSLDPYREQYF.

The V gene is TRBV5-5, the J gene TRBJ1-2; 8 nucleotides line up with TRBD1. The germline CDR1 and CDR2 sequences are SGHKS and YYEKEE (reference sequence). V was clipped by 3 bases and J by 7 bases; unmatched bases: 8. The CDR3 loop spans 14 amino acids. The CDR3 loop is CASSYGQGGVGYTF. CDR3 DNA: TGTGCCAGCAGCTACGGACAGGGTGGTGTTGGCTACACCTTC.